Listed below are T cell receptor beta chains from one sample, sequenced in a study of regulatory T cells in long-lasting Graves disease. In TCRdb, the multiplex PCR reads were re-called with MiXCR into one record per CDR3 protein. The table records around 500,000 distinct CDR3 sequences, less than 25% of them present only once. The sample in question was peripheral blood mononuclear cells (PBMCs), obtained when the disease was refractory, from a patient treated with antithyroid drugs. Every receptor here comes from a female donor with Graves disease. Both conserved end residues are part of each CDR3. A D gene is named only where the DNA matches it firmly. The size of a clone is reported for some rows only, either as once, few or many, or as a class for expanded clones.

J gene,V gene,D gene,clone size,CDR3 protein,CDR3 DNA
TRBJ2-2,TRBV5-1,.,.,CASSLVGPAAGELFF,TGCGCCAGCAGCTTGGTTGGGCCCGCCGCCGGGGAGCTGTTTTTT
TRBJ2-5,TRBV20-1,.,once,CSARWGETQYF,TGCAGTGCTAGGTGGGGGGAGACCCAGTACTTC
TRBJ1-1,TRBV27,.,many,CASSTSTEAFF,TGTGCCAGCAGCACCTCCACTGAAGCTTTCTTT
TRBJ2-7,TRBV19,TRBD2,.,CASSISGTYEQYF,TGTGCCAGTAGTATAAGCGGGACCTACGAGCAGTACTTC
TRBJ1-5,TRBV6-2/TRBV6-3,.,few,CASELRGNQPQHF,TGTGCCAGCGAGTTGCGGGGAAATCAGCCCCAGCATTTT
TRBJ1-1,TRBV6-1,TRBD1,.,CASSPPTGANTEAFF,TGTGCCAGCAGTCCACCGACAGGGGCAAACACTGAAGCTTTCTTT
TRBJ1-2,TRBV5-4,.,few,CASSWEWRVRTF,TGTGCCAGCAGCTGGGAATGGCGGGTACGGACCTTC
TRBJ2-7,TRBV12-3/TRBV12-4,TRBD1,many,CASRLGGQGYEQYF,TGTGCCAGCAGGCTGGGGGGACAGGGCTACGAGCAGTACTTC
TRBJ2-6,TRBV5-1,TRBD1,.,CASRDRSSGANVLTF,TGCGCCAGCAGGGACAGGAGCTCTGGGGCCAACGTCCTGACTTTC
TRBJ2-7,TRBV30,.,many,CASDTGTYEQYF,TGTGCCTCCGACACGGGAACCTACGAGCAGTACTTC
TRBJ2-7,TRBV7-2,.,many,CASSPGHGSYEQYF,TGTGCCAGCAGCCCGGGACACGGTTCCTACGAGCAGTACTTC
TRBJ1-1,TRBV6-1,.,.,CASSSTEGVTEAFF,TGTGCCAGCAGTAGTACAGAGGGTGTCACTGAAGCTTTCTTT
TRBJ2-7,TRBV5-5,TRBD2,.,CASSRTSGSFRWGGVQQYF,TGTGCCAGCAGCCGGACTAGCGGGAGCTTTAGGTGGGGGGGTGTACAGCAGTACTTC
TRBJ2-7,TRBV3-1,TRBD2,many,CASSPLADEQYF,TGTGCCAGCAGCCCGCTAGCGGACGAGCAGTACTTC
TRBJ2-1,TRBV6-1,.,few,CASSEGNEQFF,TGTGCCAGCAGTGAAGGGAATGAGCAGTTCTTC
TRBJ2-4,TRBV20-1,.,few,CSADLQGRLAKNIQYF,TGCAGTGCCGACCTGCAGGGGCGACTAGCCAAAAACATTCAGTACTTC
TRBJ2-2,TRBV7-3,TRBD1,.,CASSLGQGRGELFF,TGTGCCAGTTCCTTAGGACAGGGTCGAGGGGAGCTGTTTTTT